This T cell receptor beta chain is from a study of blood T cell repertoires in COVID-19. Produced via immunoSEQ multiplex PCR; TCRdb's table is partial and in-frame only. The sample has fewer than 350,000 clones, about 93% seen once. Germline V lookup: CDR1 GTSNPN, CDR2 SVGIG (reference sequence). V lost 2 bases and J 2 bases, leaving 21 bases between the germline ends. The CDR3 loop spans 17 amino acids. The sequence came from a woman in her 30s with COVID-19, enrolled during active disease. The V gene is TRBV30, the J gene TRBJ1-1, with D hard to call. Sequencing input: peripheral blood. In DNA form, the CDR3 reads TGTGCCTGGAGTCCCCCTATAGGAGACCCATTTAACACTGAAGCTTTCTTT. It specifies CAWSPPIGDPFNTEAFF.